A selection of T cell receptor beta chains follows, all from one sample in a study of T cells in Graves' hyperthyroidism and ophthalmopathy. Each CDR3 protein gets one entry after TCRdb re-called the multiplex PCR reads with MiXCR. The sample consists of 700,000 to 850,000 distinct CDR3 sequences, 30% to 40% of them appearing once. The sequencing sample was made of blood. These receptors were obtained from a woman between 40 and 50 years old with Graves' hyperthyroidism. Each CDR3 is given with its conserved first and last residue. A D gene is named only where the DNA matches it firmly. Some rows have no size entry. The others give once, few or many, or a class for an expanded clone.

size: once; J: TRBJ2-5; V: TRBV7-3; D: TRBD1; CDR3: CASSLSSAGGFETQYF; DNA: TGTGCCAGCAGCTTGTCGTCCGCAGGGGGCTTTGAGACCCAGTACTTC
size: many; J: TRBJ2-7; V: TRBV19; D: NA; CDR3: CASSMKTGYYEQYF; DNA: TGTGCCAGTAGTATGAAAACAGGGTACTACGAGCAGTACTTC
size: few; J: TRBJ1-5; V: TRBV2; D: NA; CDR3: CASSDRWNQPQHF; DNA: TGTGCCAGCAGTGATAGGTGGAATCAGCCCCAGCATTTT
size: NA; J: TRBJ1-5; V: TRBV3-1; D: NA; CDR3: CASSTDGRATSNQPQHF; DNA: TGTGCCAGCAGTACCGACGGGAGGGCTACTAGCAATCAGCCCCAGCATTTT
size: many; J: TRBJ2-5; V: TRBV7-2; D: NA; CDR3: CASSIPGQTQYF; DNA: TGTGCCAGCAGCATTCCGGGCCAGACCCAGTACTTC
size: NA; J: TRBJ1-4; V: TRBV6-5; D: NA; CDR3: CASSYTNLQEKLFF; DNA: TGTGCCAGCAGTTACACGAATTTGCAGGAAAAACTGTTTTTT
size: NA; J: TRBJ1-1; V: TRBV10-2; D: NA; CDR3: CASSYKFNTEAFF; DNA: TGTGCCAGCAGTTACAAGTTTAACACTGAAGCTTTCTTT
size: few; J: TRBJ2-2; V: TRBV7-2; D: TRBD1; CDR3: CASSPDRATGELFF; DNA: TGTGCCAGCAGCCCGGACAGGGCGACCGGGGAGCTGTTTTTT
size: NA; J: TRBJ1-4; V: TRBV20-1; D: TRBD1; CDR3: CSATGTGSEKLFF; DNA: TGCAGCGCTACCGGGACAGGGAGTGAAAAACTGTTTTTT
size: NA; J: TRBJ1-5; V: TRBV19; D: NA; CDR3: CASAHTDRPIQPQHF; DNA: TGTGCCAGTGCGCACACCGACAGACCGATACAGCCCCAGCATTTT
size: NA; J: TRBJ2-7; V: TRBV7-8; D: TRBD1; CDR3: CASSMDRDRNYEQYF; DNA: TGTGCCAGCAGCATGGACCGGGACAGGAACTACGAGCAGTACTTC
size: many; J: TRBJ2-5; V: TRBV6-5; D: NA; CDR3: CASSKVLADSYQETQYF; DNA: TGTGCCAGCAGCAAGGTCCTGGCAGACTCGTACCAAGAGACCCAGTACTTC
size: NA; J: TRBJ2-7; V: TRBV7-8; D: TRBD2; CDR3: CASSHPGRGGLSYEQYF; DNA: TGTGCCAGCAGCCACCCGGGGCGGGGGGGGTTGTCCTACGAGCAGTACTTC
size: NA; J: TRBJ1-1; V: TRBV7-2; D: NA; CDR3: CASSLAFAGGYTEAFF; DNA: TGTGCCAGCAGCTTAGCGTTTGCCGGGGGGTACACTGAAGCTTTCTTT
size: NA; J: TRBJ2-5; V: TRBV25-1; D: TRBD1; CDR3: CASSELYRGETETQYF; DNA: TGTGCCAGCAGTGAATTATACAGGGGTGAGACAGAGACCCAGTACTTC
size: many; J: TRBJ1-2; V: TRBV10-3; D: TRBD1; CDR3: CAIRAGQLRGYTF; DNA: TGTGCCATCAGGGCGGGACAGTTGCGCGGCTACACCTTC
size: NA; J: TRBJ1-1; V: TRBV7-9; D: NA; CDR3: CASSPQRAEAFF; DNA: TGTGCCAGCAGCCCCCAAAGGGCTGAAGCTTTCTTT
size: NA; J: TRBJ2-7; V: TRBV28; D: NA; CDR3: CASSSPSPNYEQYF; DNA: TGTGCCAGCAGTTCACCGTCTCCAAATTACGAGCAGTACTTC
size: NA; J: TRBJ1-5; V: TRBV29-1; D: TRBD1; CDR3: CSVGGTGRQPQHF; DNA: TGCAGCGTTGGCGGGACAGGGCGTCAGCCCCAGCATTTT
size: NA; J: TRBJ2-5; V: TRBV10-3; D: NA; CDR3: CAISSDRETQYF; DNA: TGTGCCATCAGTTCGGACCGAGAGACCCAGTACTTC
size: many; J: TRBJ1-5; V: TRBV19; D: NA; CDR3: CASIPRRNSNQPQHF; DNA: TGTGCCAGTATACCTCGACGGAATAGCAATCAGCCCCAGCATTTT
size: NA; J: TRBJ2-5; V: TRBV9; D: NA; CDR3: CASSRFRLDQETQYF; DNA: TGTGCCAGCAGCCGGTTTAGACTAGATCAAGAGACCCAGTACTTC
size: NA; J: TRBJ1-5; V: TRBV12-3/TRBV12-4; D: NA; CDR3: CASSRDSSGGIPQHF; DNA: TGTGCCAGCAGCCGGGACTCGTCGGGGGGAATACCCCAGCATTTT
size: few; J: TRBJ2-7; V: TRBV6-6; D: NA; CDR3: CASSYSIPPEQYF; DNA: TGTGCCAGCAGTTACTCGATTCCTCCAGAGCAGTACTTC
size: many; J: TRBJ1-2; V: TRBV19; D: NA; CDR3: CASSIGAGSGYGYTF; DNA: TGTGCCAGTAGTATAGGGGCGGGGTCCGGCTATGGCTACACCTTC